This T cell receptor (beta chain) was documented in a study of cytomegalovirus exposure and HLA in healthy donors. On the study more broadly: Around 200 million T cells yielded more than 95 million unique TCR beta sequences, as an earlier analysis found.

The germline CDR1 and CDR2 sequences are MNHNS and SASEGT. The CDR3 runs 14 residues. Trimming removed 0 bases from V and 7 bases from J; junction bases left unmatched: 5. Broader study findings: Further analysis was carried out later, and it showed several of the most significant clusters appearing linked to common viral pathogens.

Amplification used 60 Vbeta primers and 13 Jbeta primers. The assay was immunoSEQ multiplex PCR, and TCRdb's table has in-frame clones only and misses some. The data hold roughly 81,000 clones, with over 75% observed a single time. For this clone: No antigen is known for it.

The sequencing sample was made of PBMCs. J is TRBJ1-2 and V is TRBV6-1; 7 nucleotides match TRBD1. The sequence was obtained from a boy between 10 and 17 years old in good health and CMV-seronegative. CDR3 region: CASSEADRVGGYTF. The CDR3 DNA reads TGTGCCAGCAGTGAAGCCGACAGGGTTGGTGGCTACACCTTC.